The clone carrying this T cell receptor beta chain was seen more than once but under ten times. The antigen remains unidentified. The data were obtained in a study of T cell clones after liver transplantation. About the research overall: Graft-donor-reactive sequences were compared with third-party-reactive TCRbeta sequences from pre-transplant mixed lymphocyte reactions.

CDR3 length: 12 residues. The V and J ends lost 4 bases and 6 bases respectively, with 9 bases between them. Germline V lookup: CDR1 SGHAT, CDR2 FQNNGV. Overall study findings and caveats: The donor-reactive repertoire was only partly measurable in a couple of subjects, lacking donor cells.

Assay: immunoSEQ multiplex PCR; the TCRdb copy retains only in-frame clones and omits some. The table records about 74,000 clones, about 80% of them present only once. The specimen comprised CD4+ T cells from blood, sampled before liver transplant. The chain joins TRBV11-2 to TRBJ1-2, with D unresolved. This TCR was sampled from a human donor who received a liver transplant. The DNA of the CDR3 is TGTGCCAGCAGCTCCCTCACCCATGGCTACACCTTC. The encoded protein is CASSSLTHGYTF.